The 12 T cell receptor beta chains below come from one sample, sequenced in a study of blood T cell repertoires in COVID-19. TCRdb's table, derived via immunoSEQ multiplex PCR, lists solely in-frame clones and lacks some. The sample holds about 54,000 clones, 90% seen once. The specimen sequenced was peripheral blood. Source of these receptors: a woman in her thirties or forties with active COVID-19.

J is TRBJ2-5 and V is TRBV2, with a weak D call TRBD2 (6 bases). The germline CDR1 and CDR2 sequences are SNHLY and FYNNEI. The V end was cut by 6 bases, the J end by 2 bases, with 13 bases between. CDR3 length equals 14 residues. As DNA, the CDR3 is TGTGCCAGCAGGAGGGCGACTAGTCAAGAGACCCAGTACTTC. As protein: CASRRATSQETQYF.

The rearrangement joins TRBV5-8 to TRBJ2-3; tentative D call: TRBD1 (6 bases). The CDR3 extends over 14 amino acids. Germline lookup yields CDR1 SGHTS and CDR2 YDEGEE. V lost 2 bases to trimming and J lost 0 bases, with 7 bases between them. CDR3 sequence: CASSFGQSTDTQYF. CDR3 DNA: TGTGCCAGCAGCTTTGGACAGAGCACAGATACGCAGTATTTT.

There are a few counts of this clone. V and J are TRBV5-1 and TRBJ2-1, with D possibly TRBD2 on 5 matching bases. The germline CDR1 and CDR2 sequences are SGHRS and YFSETQ. The V end was cut by 2 bases, the J end by 7 bases, with 19 bases between. The CDR3 is 16 residues long. CDR3 in DNA: TGCGCCAGCAGCTTCCGGGCCGCGGGTCCGAGGAATGAGCAGTTCTTC. As protein: CASSFRAAGPRNEQFF.

This sequence joins TRBV7-9 and TRBJ2-1, with TRBD2 identical over 11 bases. CDR1 is SEHNR, CDR2 FQNEAQ, per germline (reference sequence). There are 17 residues in the CDR3. V shed 1 base and J 3 bases; nucleotides not matched to a gene: 5. This CDR3 reads CASSLGLAGYIYNEQFF. The CDR3 region has the DNA TGTGCCAGCAGCTTAGGACTAGCGGGGTATATCTACAATGAGCAGTTCTTC.

The CDR3 coding sequence is TGTGCCAGCAGGCAGGGGGAGAGCGCTGGGGAGCTGTTTTTT. Its translation is CASRQGESAGELFF. This sequence joins TRBV2 and TRBJ2-2; 7 bases match TRBD1. CDR3 length: 14 residues. Unmatched junction bases numbered 9, after V lost 6 bases and J lost 8 bases. CDR1 SNHLY and CDR2 FYNNEI come from the germline V gene. Full variable domain (rest looked up from reference TRBV2 and TRBJ2-2): EPEVTQTPSHQVTQMGQEVILRCVPISNHLYFYWYRQILGQKVEFLVSFYNNEISEKSEIFDDQFSVERPDGSNFTLKIRSTKLEDSAMYFCASRQGESAGELFFGEGSRLTVL.

Here the CDR3 DNA reads TGTGCCAGCTCACCCCGGGACAGCCCTGGAAACACCATATATTTT. Its protein product is CASSPRDSPGNTIYF. The V call is TRBV18, the J call TRBJ1-3; 7 bases are a match to TRBD1. Trimming at V came to 3 bases and at J to 2 bases, leaving 4 bases not matched to a gene. Germline V lookup: CDR1 KGHSH, CDR2 LQKENI. The CDR3 is 15 amino acids.

The chain is built from TRBV7-3 and TRBJ1-2; TRBD1 matches at 7 bases. V lost 2 bases and J lost 6; bases outside the gene matches: 6. The germline V gene has CDR1 SGHTA and CDR2 FQGTGA. This CDR3 spans 14 amino acids. The CDR3 loop reads CASSLSGGTDGYTF. Written as DNA, the CDR3 is TGTGCCAGCAGCTTATCAGGAGGGACAGATGGCTACACCTTC.

V usage is TRBV2 and J usage is TRBJ2-1, with D tentatively TRBD1 (5 bases). Germline lookup yields CDR1 SNHLY and CDR2 FYNNEI. This CDR3 region has 14 residues. Between the trimmed V and J ends, which lost 7 bases and 6 bases, there was a span of 16 bases. CDR3 coding DNA: TGTGCCAGCACCAAAGGGGTCAGTATCAATGAGCAGTTCTTC. Translating gives CASTKGVSINEQFF.

The rearrangement links TRBV5-1 to TRBJ2-7, with TRBD1 matching 11 bases. J lost 2 bases, V lost 0 bases, and 1 base had no gene match. Germline CDR1 reads SGHRS; CDR2 reads YFSETQ. The CDR3 length is 15 residues. The CDR3 DNA reads as TGCGCCAGCAGCTTGGGGACAGGGGGCCCCTACGAGCAGTACTTC. It yields the protein CASSLGTGGPYEQYF.

This sequence joins TRBV25-1 and TRBJ2-2; D unclear. V lost 0 bases and J 2 bases, leaving 7 bases between the germline ends. Looked up from germline, CDR1 is MGHDK and CDR2 is SYGVNS. The CDR3 covers 15 residues. CDR3 bases: TGTGCCAGCAGTGAATACGTCAGTAACACCGGGGAGCTGTTTTTT. Amino acids: CASSEYVSNTGELFF.

This chain joins TRBV2 and TRBJ2-1; maybe TRBD2 (6 bases). Germline V CDR1 and CDR2: SNHLY, FYNNEI. Between the trimmed V and J ends, which lost 6 bases and 6 bases, there was a span of 18 bases. The CDR3 is 15 residues long. The CDR3 DNA sequence: TGTGCCAGCAGCGAGGAGGGGCTAGCCCCCAATGAGCAGTTCTTC. It encodes CASSEEGLAPNEQFF.

V and J are TRBV20-1 and TRBJ1-1; the D is unclear. From germline, CDR1 is DFQATT and CDR2 SNEGSKA (reference sequence). V was shortened by 6 bases and J by 5 bases, with 7 bases between the two germline ends. The CDR3 is made up of 10 amino acids. The CDR3 bases are TGCAGTGCAGCGATAACTGAAGCTTTCTTT. Translated: CSAAITEAFF.